This TCR beta chain was recorded in a study of T cells in Graves' hyperthyroidism and ophthalmopathy. General study points: Most clonotypes that expanded in the thyroid above 0.001 also showed up in blood. The model predicted ophthalmopathy a median around 6.5 months before onset.

Amplification of TCR beta CDR3 regions used RNA as the template. The primer set for the first-round RT-PCR of the TCR CDR3 was HTBI. One entry per CDR3 protein results from TCRdb running MiXCR on the multiplex PCR reads. The data hold 490,000 or so distinct CDR3 sequences, with 20% to 25% observed a single time. The CDR3 consists of 15 residues. The germline gives CDR1 LGHDT, CDR2 YNNKEL (reference sequence). Trimming left V 2 bases short and J 2 bases short, with 13 bases between. In the ophthalmopathy cohort, Clinical Activity Score was at least 3, NOSPECS grade at least 4, and duration under 3 months. Based on clinical symptoms, serum thyroxine and TRAb, thyroid ultrasound and orbital computed tomography, diagnoses were reached. This clonotype was seen many times. Its cognate antigen is unknown.

The chain joins TRBV3-1 to TRBJ2-7, with D possibly being TRBD1 or TRBD2 (5 bases each). Sequencing was carried out using blood. This sequence originates from a woman between 65 and 79 years old with Graves' ophthalmopathy. The CDR3 sequence: CASSQNAGTPYEQYF. The CDR3 nucleotides are TGTGCCAGCAGCCAAAACGCCGGGACCCCCTACGAGCAGTACTTC.